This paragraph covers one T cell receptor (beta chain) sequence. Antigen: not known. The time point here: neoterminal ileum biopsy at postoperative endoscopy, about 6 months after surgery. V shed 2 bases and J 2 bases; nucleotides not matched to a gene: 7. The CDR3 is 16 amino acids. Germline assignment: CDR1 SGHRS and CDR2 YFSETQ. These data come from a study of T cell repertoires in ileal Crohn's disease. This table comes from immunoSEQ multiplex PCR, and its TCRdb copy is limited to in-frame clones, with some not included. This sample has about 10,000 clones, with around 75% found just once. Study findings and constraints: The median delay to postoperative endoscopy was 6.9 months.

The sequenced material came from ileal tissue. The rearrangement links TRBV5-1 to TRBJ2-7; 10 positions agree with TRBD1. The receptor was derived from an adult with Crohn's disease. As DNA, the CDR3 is TGCGCCAGCAGCTTAAGCCCGGGACAGGGGACCTACGAGCAGTACTTC. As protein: CASSLSPGQGTYEQYF.